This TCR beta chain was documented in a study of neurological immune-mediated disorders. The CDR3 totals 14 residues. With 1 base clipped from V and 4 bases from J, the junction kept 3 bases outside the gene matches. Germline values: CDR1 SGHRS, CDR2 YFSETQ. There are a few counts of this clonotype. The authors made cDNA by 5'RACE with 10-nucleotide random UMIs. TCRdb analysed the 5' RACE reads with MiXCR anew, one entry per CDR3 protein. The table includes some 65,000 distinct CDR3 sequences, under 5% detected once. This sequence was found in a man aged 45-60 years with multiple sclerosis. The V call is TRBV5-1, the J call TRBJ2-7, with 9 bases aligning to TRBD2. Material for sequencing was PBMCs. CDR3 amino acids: CASSLLAGTYEQYF. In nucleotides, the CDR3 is TGCGCCAGCAGCTTGCTAGCGGGGACTTACGAGCAGTACTTC.